This TCR beta chain was found in a study of cytomegalovirus exposure and HLA in healthy donors. It was with 60 Vbeta and 13 Jbeta primers that the PCR ran. Sequencing was performed with immunoSEQ multiplex PCR; in TCRdb, only in-frame clones are kept and a portion is missing. Among 100,000 to 120,000 clones, roughly 78% were seen once, and the ten largest hold around 1.3%. The CDR3 has 15 amino acids. Unmatched junction bases numbered 6, after V lost 4 bases and J lost 4 bases. Germline-derived CDR1 and CDR2 are MNHEY and SMNVEV (reference sequence). A word on this clone: The antigen remains unidentified.

Notes on the study in general: The likely explanation for a cluster of highly shared sequence variants was sequencing artifact.

The sample taken for sequencing was PBMCs. The V call is TRBV27, the J call TRBJ2-7, with TRBD2 matching 11 bases. The TCR sequence derives from a woman aged 30 to 39 in good health and CMV-seronegative. The CDR3, as DNA: TGTGCCAGCAGTTCCCTAGCGGGAGGCCAGTACGAGCAGTACTTC. Residues: CASSSLAGGQYEQYF.